This entry concerns a single TCR beta chain. What this receptor recognizes is not known. Base qualities are missing; no much larger clone stands one base away. The sample comes from a study of blood T cells in healthy people across ages (dated by TCRdb to about 2015). Context from the whole study: In model experiments, template switching captured roughly one uniquely barcoded TCR beta cDNA molecule for every two T cells. The study measured age-related changes in TCR beta repertoire diversity using deep sequencing normalized with unique cDNA molecular identifiers. Four age groups were formed from the donors: young (average roughly 15 years), middle-aged (approximately 42), aged (roughly 59) and long-lived (around 80). To avoid experimental bias, donors of different ages were randomly spread across the sequencing lanes. The study analyzed two additional independent replicas of 1 million unique cDNA reads from the same blood draw for two donors, one aged 18 to 30 and one aged 80 or older.

To prepare the library, 5' RACE was applied. The instrument was an Illumina HiSeq 2500. A second PCR of about 7 to 12 cycles was run with a J-beta primer mix and a sample-barcoded 5' primer. A unique molecular identifier was introduced onto each TCR beta cDNA molecule by a template-switch 5' adaptor carrying 12 random nucleotides. At least 2.5 million CDR3-containing paired-end reads were obtained from each sample. All of the RNA was converted into first-strand cDNA using the Mint cDNA synthesis kit, with a TRBC-specific oligonucleotide serving as the primer. Following uracil-DNA glycosylase treatment, all cDNA underwent a first 18-cycle PCR with the universal primers M1SS and BC2_uni_R. On the study's bioinformatics: For normalization, 1 million high-quality reads were randomly selected from each sample, with every read carrying a distinct molecular identifier. Instead of being binned into consensus sequences, reads that shared molecular identifiers were thrown out. MiTCR, set to a Q25 quality threshold and the strictest error-elimination algorithm, was used for CDR3 identification, clonotype clustering and error correction. A nonparametric unseen species model with Euler transformation was used to estimate lower-bound total TCR beta diversity. In-frame beta chains were kept once TCRdb had trimmed the public reads at Q25 with fastp and called clones with MiXCR. Each record represents a unique CDR3 protein, reported with the most common genes and DNA among its rows. The V and J calls shown here were made by TCRdb, not taken from the authors' results. The sample data list 1 million or so distinct CDR3 sequences, and 45% of these were observed just once. The biggest ten clones account for over 15% of the sample.

General findings and caveats noted by the study authors: Conclusive comparison of naive and antigen-experienced compartments was prevented by the profiling of bulk unsorted PBMCs. Compared with the aged group, more naive CD4+ T cells, fewer expanded clones and increased TCR diversity were shown by the long-lived group, suggesting age selection. Estimates of total diversity from one million sequenced T cells were regarded as lower bounds and underestimates. The CMV infection status of donors was not known, potentially confounding age-related changes in expanded clonotypes. Observed TCR beta diversity per million T cells fell roughly linearly with age, and a significant reduction was already apparent by age around 40. Observed TCR beta diversity correlated strongly with the percentage of naive T cells measured by flow cytometry.

Its CDR3 holds 12 amino acids, cysteine through phenylalanine. Of the read, only the CDR3 DNA is kept; its 36 bases are in frame from base 1. In the germline V gene (reference sequence), CDR1 corresponds to DFQATT and CDR2 to SNEGSKA. Trimming costs V 8 bases and J 7 bases, and their ends lie 17 bases apart. Systemically healthy Caucasian individuals from Russia, approximately 39 in total and aged roughly 6 to 100 years, were included as donors. Roughly 9 milliliters of peripheral blood were drawn from each donor into EDTA-treated Vacutainer tubes. Ficoll-Paque density-gradient centrifugation was used to isolate PBMCs, with at least 7 million per sample. Trizol reagent was used to extract total RNA from PBMCs, with at least 6 micrograms per sample. For every donor, an aliquot of PBMCs went through flow cytometry to measure the percentages of naive CD45RAhigh/CD27high T cells.

The receptor was derived from a woman in her sixties or seventies in good health. Sample: blood. The receptor chain draws on TRBV20-1 and TRBJ1-2; TRBD1 is a weak D gene call, 5 bases matching. The DNA is TGCAGTTCCCGAGAGGGCAGGGCTGGCTACACCTTC. Translated, it reads CSSREGRAGYTF.